This T cell receptor (beta chain) was captured in a study of T cells after yellow fever vaccination (dated by TCRdb to the late 2010s). At the level of the whole study: The SMART-Seq v4 Ultra Low Input RNA kit was used to prepare libraries from fractions with low cell numbers. To follow T-cell clones before and after both primary and booster YFV17D yellow fever vaccination, bulk TCR alpha and beta repertoires underwent longitudinal sequencing. Two healthy male donors, one aged 18 to 30 and one aged 30 to 40 years, made up the cohort. Blood was collected at multiple timepoints before and after primary and secondary immunization, and bulk PBMC replicates and cell subsets were isolated.

The CDR3 numbers 13 residues from cysteine through valine. The retained sequence is limited to the CDR3, 39 bases, with the frame set at the first base. Trimming removed 4 bases from V and 7 bases from J; the gene matches leave 7 bases unexplained. In the germline V gene, CDR1 corresponds to MGHRA and CDR2 to YSYEKL. The treatment or condition label of this sample denotes: live attenuated yellow fever vaccine strain. At each blood-draw timepoint, two biological replicates of bulk PBMCs were collected. PBMCs were isolated from peripheral blood using a standard Ficoll-Paque protocol. TriZol was used to extract RNA from bulk PBMCs, from CD4 and CD8 fractions, and from dextramer-positive and dextramer-negative fractions. This clonotype was detected many times. It has no known antigen specificity. No much larger clone exists at a distance of one base, and base qualities are not known. Summary of the overall study and its limitations: Most clones expanded after primary vaccination were re-detected after the booster (almost 98% of CD4 and around 88% of CD8), suggesting broad memory maintenance. A small fraction of clonotypes showed up in both the CD4 and CD8 compartments, probably as a result of convergent recombination. Computational filtering was required because FACS-sorted repertoires could contain abundant contaminating clonotypes from the bulk population. Because only a couple of donors were included in the study, the extent to which the findings can be generalized is limited. The secondary T-cell response was found to be weaker but faster than the primary response, with a peak reached on day 5 rather than on day 15.

TCR cDNA was synthesized by 5'RACE template switching, through which a universal primer site and unique molecular identifiers were introduced. cDNA synthesis was primed from both the TCR alpha and TCR beta constant segments. Library amplification involved two PCR steps, and the second step added sample barcodes and sequencing adapters. Sequencing of libraries was performed on Illumina HiSeq 2500 (2x100 bp) or NovaSeq (2x150 bp). Regarding the original processing steps: MIGEC handled demultiplexing of reads and collapsing into UMI consensus sequences, while MiXCR performed V(D)J alignment. Using edgeR on replicate PBMC samples, clonotypes were called vaccine-responding if FDR was below 0.01 and the log2 fold change was above 5 up to day 15. Bulk clonotypes were assigned CD4 or CD8 identity according to which sequenced CD4 or CD8 repertoire held them at higher abundance. TCRdb applied fastp at Q25 and MiXCR to the public reads, then kept only in-frame beta chains. Merged by CDR3 protein, the rows form single entries marked with the most common genes and DNA. The V and J calls, along with clone size, are taken from TCRdb and not from the paper's own processing. The sample yields approximately 340,000 distinct CDR3 sequences; over 8% were counted once. Of the sample, about a sixth falls within the top ten clones.

The TCR was taken from a man between 18 and 29 years old who received the YFV17D yellow fever vaccine. The sequences come from PBMCs, collected on the day of the first yellow fever vaccination. Rearrangement joined TRBV4-1 to TRBJ2-7, and 7 junction bases match TRBD2. The sequenced DNA is TGCGCCAGCAGCCGGGAGGGGATGGGGGAGCAGTACGTC. Its coded protein is CASSREGMGEQYV.